The rows below give T cell receptor beta chains drawn from one sample of a study of T cell responses to AZD1222 COVID-19 vaccine. TCRdb's table, derived via immunoSEQ multiplex PCR, lists solely in-frame clones and lacks some. This sample carries tens of thousands of clones, around nine tenths of them seen once, and the ten largest clones take about 3%. Sequencing was performed on peripheral blood, taken 28 days after the second AZD1222 dose. The receptors come from an adult who received the AZD1222 COVID-19 vaccine. Both conserved end residues are part of each CDR3. Fields, in order: D gene, J gene, V gene, clone size, CDR3 DNA, CDR3 protein. The D gene is left open where the match is weak. Only part of the rows carry a size: once, few, many, or a class if the clone is expanded.

TRBD1 | TRBJ2-7 | TRBV5-5 | - | TGTGCCAGCAGCTTCAGGGGGCACGCGGCGGACGAGCAGTACTTC | CASSFRGHAADEQYF
- | TRBJ1-1 | TRBV6-5 | - | TGTGCCAGCAAGGGCTTGGGGGTGGGCACTGAAGCTTTCTTT | CASKGLGVGTEAFF
TRBD2 | TRBJ2-6 | TRBV14 | - | TGTGCCAGCAGCCTCGACCCTGGGAGGGACTCTGGGGCCAACGTCCTGACTTTC | CASSLDPGRDSGANVLTF
- | TRBJ1-1 | TRBV19 | - | TGTGCCAGTAGTATCCGGGGGTCGAACACTGAAGCTTTCTTT | CASSIRGSNTEAFF
TRBD1 | TRBJ1-5 | TRBV6-5 | - | TGTGCCAGCAGACCCCTTCCAGGGGGAGACCAGCCCCAGCATTTT | CASRPLPGGDQPQHF
- | TRBJ1-6 | TRBV15 | - | TGTGCCACCAGCAGAGATACTGCAGGAAGCTCACCCCTCCACTTT | CATSRDTAGSSPLHF
- | TRBJ1-2 | TRBV30 | - | TGTGCCTGGAGTCCCCAGGGTTATGGCTACACCTTC | CAWSPQGYGYTF
TRBD2 | TRBJ2-2 | TRBV5-1 | - | TGCGCCAGCAGCCACAGACTAGCGGGGGCTACCGGGGAGCTGTTTTTT | CASSHRLAGATGELFF
TRBD1 | TRBJ1-5 | TRBV5-5 | - | TGTGCCAGCAGCCTACTGACAGGGGGCTTGGGTCAGCCCCAGCATTTT | CASSLLTGGLGQPQHF
TRBD2 | TRBJ2-5 | TRBV2 | - | TGTGCCAGCAGTGAACGGCTAGCGGTGGTAGAGACCCAGTACTTC | CASSERLAVVETQYF
- | TRBJ1-2 | TRBV5-6 | - | TGTGCCAGCAGCTTGGGTAGATCAGTTTATGGCTACACCTTC | CASSLGRSVYGYTF
- | TRBJ1-2 | TRBV30 | - | TGTGCCTGGAGTCTGGGACCTAACTATGGCTACACCTTC | CAWSLGPNYGYTF
TRBD1 | TRBJ1-1 | TRBV6-1 | few | TGTGCCAGCAGTGAAAAGGCGGGACAGGGGAACACTGAAGCTTTCTTT | CASSEKAGQGNTEAFF
- | TRBJ1-2 | TRBV19 | - | TGTGCCAGTAGTTTGGGACGGAGAAACTATGGCTACACCTTC | CASSLGRRNYGYTF
TRBD2 | TRBJ2-1 | TRBV7-2 | - | TGTGCCAGCAGCCCCCCCGTAGGAGCGGGGGGCTCTGAGCAGTTCTTC | CASSPPVGAGGSEQFF
- | TRBJ1-3 | TRBV5-1 | - | TGCGCCAGCAGCGTACCGACAGGAGAAGGTGGAAACACCATATATTTT | CASSVPTGEGGNTIYF
- | TRBJ1-2 | TRBV5-1 | - | TGCGCCAGCAGCTTGGGTCGGACCTCCTATGGCTACACCTTC | CASSLGRTSYGYTF
TRBD1 | TRBJ1-1 | TRBV7-2 | - | TGTGCCAGCAGCTTAGTGGTACAGGGGAGCACTGAAGCTTTCTTT | CASSLVVQGSTEAFF
- | TRBJ1-2 | TRBV5-1 | few | TGCGCCAGCAGCGTACAGGGAGATGGCTACACCTTC | CASSVQGDGYTF
TRBD1 | TRBJ1-1 | TRBV19 | few | TGTGCCAGTAGACCCGGGACAGGGATGTTTGAAGCTTTCTTT | CASRPGTGMFEAFF
- | TRBJ1-1 | TRBV27 | - | TGTGCCAGCAGTCCAGGTCCCGGGACACCAGATTTGGAGAACACTGAAGCTTTCTTT | CASSPGPGTPDLENTEAFF
- | TRBJ1-5 | TRBV2 | - | TGTGCCAGCATGTGGCAGGAGAATCAGCCCCAGCATTTT | CASMWQENQPQHF
- | TRBJ2-5 | TRBV15 | - | TGTGCCACCAGCAGAGATCACGGGGAGACCCAGTACTTC | CATSRDHGETQYF
- | TRBJ2-2 | TRBV6-5 | - | TGTGCCAGCATGGGGGCGCGTGACACCGGGGAGCTGTTTTTT | CASMGARDTGELFF
- | TRBJ1-1 | TRBV5-1 | once | TGCGCCAGCAGCTTGGCCCCACCCAACACTGAAGCTTTCTTT | CASSLAPPNTEAFF
TRBD1 | TRBJ1-4 | TRBV28 | - | TGTGCCAGCAGCCTAGGGGGCGGGGCCCTTAATGAAAAACTGTTTTTT | CASSLGGGALNEKLFF
- | TRBJ1-1 | TRBV7-8 | - | TGTGCCAGCAGCACACAACACTACAACACTGAAGCTTTCTTT | CASSTQHYNTEAFF
TRBD1 | TRBJ1-5 | TRBV18 | - | TGTGCCAGCTCGACAGGTCTCCCAGGGGGGCAGCCCCAGCATTTT | CASSTGLPGGQPQHF
TRBD2 | TRBJ2-5 | TRBV7-2 | - | TGTGCCAGCAGCCCCGGGGGGGCCCGCCGAGAGACCCAGTACTTC | CASSPGGARRETQYF
- | TRBJ1-6 | TRBV7-6 | once | TGTGCCAGCAGCTCTTTTGGGGCGGGAGGGGGGAGCTACTATAATTCACCCCTCCACTTT | CASSSFGAGGGSYYNSPLHF
- | TRBJ1-2 | TRBV27 | - | TGTGCCAGCAGGACAGTATACGGCTACACCTTC | CASRTVYGYTF
TRBD1 | TRBJ2-7 | TRBV7-9 | - | TGTGCCAGCAGCCAACCCGGGACAGGGGTCCACGAGCAGTACTTC | CASSQPGTGVHEQYF
- | TRBJ2-2 | TRBV9 | - | TGTGCCAGCAGCGTACGGGGCTCCAACACCGGGGAGCTGTTTTTT | CASSVRGSNTGELFF
- | TRBJ1-2 | TRBV16 | - | TGTGCCAGCAGCCACGACACCGACTATGGCTACACCTTC | CASSHDTDYGYTF
TRBD1 | TRBJ2-3 | TRBV11-3 | - | TGTGCCAGTACAGGGGTAAGGGACACAGATACGCAGTATTTT | CASTGVRDTDTQYF
TRBD1 | TRBJ1-2 | TRBV4-3 | - | TGCGCCAGCAGCCAGGAAAGGGGGCAGGGGGCTTATGGCTACACCTTC | CASSQERGQGAYGYTF
- | TRBJ1-5 | TRBV3-1/TRBV3-2 | - | TGTGCCAGCAGCCAAGGCCATAGCAATCAGCCCCAGCATTTT | CASSQGHSNQPQHF
- | TRBJ1-1 | TRBV19 | - | TGTGCCAGTAGGTCGACAGCTCTGAACACTGAAGCTTTCTTT | CASRSTALNTEAFF
TRBD1 | TRBJ2-5 | TRBV3-1/TRBV3-2 | - | TGTGCCAGCAGCCAAGGGACAGGGGGCACGATGGAGACCCAGTACTTC | CASSQGTGGTMETQYF
- | TRBJ1-2 | TRBV15 | once | TGTGCCACCAGCAGAGATTATTCCGGTACTAACTATGGCTACACCTTC | CATSRDYSGTNYGYTF
TRBD1 | TRBJ1-4 | TRBV19 | - | TGTGCCAGTAGTATACAGGGTCAAGGGGGCGAAAAACTGTTTTTT | CASSIQGQGGEKLFF
TRBD1 | TRBJ2-7 | TRBV4-3 | - | TGCGCCAGCAGCCCAGGGACAGTGACCCCCTACGAGCAGTACTTC | CASSPGTVTPYEQYF
- | TRBJ2-3 | TRBV6-4 | - | TGTGCCAGCAGTGACTCACGGGGGGCCGGCACAGATACGCAGTATTTT | CASSDSRGAGTDTQYF
- | TRBJ1-1 | TRBV2 | - | TGTGCCAGCCGTCCGCGTGGACTGATGAACACTGAAGCTTTCTTT | CASRPRGLMNTEAFF
- | TRBJ2-3 | TRBV28 | - | TGTGCCAGCAGCAATAAAGATACGCAGTATTTT | CASSNKDTQYF
- | TRBJ1-1 | TRBV5-1 | - | TGCGCCAGCAGCTTAGGCCGGGGGAGCACTGAAGCTTTCTTT | CASSLGRGSTEAFF
TRBD1 | TRBJ1-4 | TRBV5-4 | - | TGTGCCAGCAGTTCGGATCAGGGGGCAGCTAATGAAAAACTGTTTTTT | CASSSDQGAANEKLFF
- | TRBJ1-1 | TRBV19 | - | TGTGCCAGTAAGTCCGGAGGGAAGTATGAAGCTTTCTTT | CASKSGGKYEAFF
- | TRBJ1-6 | TRBV12-3/TRBV12-4 | - | TGTGCCAGCAGCCCCACGAATTCACCCCTCCACTTT | CASSPTNSPLHF
- | TRBJ1-5 | TRBV3-1/TRBV3-2 | - | TGTGCCAGCAGCCAAGATTCAAGTCATCAGCCCCAGCATTTT | CASSQDSSHQPQHF
- | TRBJ1-2 | TRBV4-1 | - | TGCGCCAGCAGCCCAGAATTTACAGGGTCCGGCTATGGCTACACCTTC | CASSPEFTGSGYGYTF
- | TRBJ1-2 | TRBV10-2 | once | TGCGCCAGCAGTGAGGGGTTAGACTATGGCTACACCTTC | CASSEGLDYGYTF
- | TRBJ1-1 | TRBV19 | - | TGTGCCAGTAGTCCCGCAGCTAACACTGAAGCTTTCTTT | CASSPAANTEAFF
- | TRBJ1-1 | TRBV6-5 | - | TGTGCCAGCAGGCTATATGAAGCTTTCTTT | CASRLYEAFF
- | TRBJ1-3 | TRBV27 | once | TGTGCCAGCAGTTTAGGTCCACAGGGAGGAAACACCATATATTTT | CASSLGPQGGNTIYF
TRBD1 | TRBJ1-2 | TRBV28 | once | TGTGCCAGCAGTTTTTATAGGACAGGGCACCTGGCGGGGCAATACACCTTC | CASSFYRTGHLAGQYTF
- | TRBJ1-6 | TRBV28 | once | TGTGCCAGCAGTCCCCGGGAGGGTCTTCGTAATTCACCCCTCCACTTT | CASSPREGLRNSPLHF
- | TRBJ2-1 | TRBV24-1 | - | TGTGCCACCAGTGACCCCGGACGACACGGCCATGAGCAGTTCTTC | CATSDPGRHGHEQFF
- | TRBJ2-3 | TRBV5-1 | - | TGCGCCAGCAGCTTCGGGGCCGCTAACTACCTCACAGATACGCAGTATTTT | CASSFGAANYLTDTQYF